A single sample gave rise to the 8 T cell receptor beta chains below, sequenced in a study of T cells in tuberculosis. Data came from immunoSEQ multiplex PCR; TCRdb stores just in-frame clones and leaves some out. The profile shows about 34,000 clones, more than 85% of them singletons. Sample: PBMCs. Receptors were obtained from a donor aged 10 to 29 with latent tuberculosis or without tuberculosis infection.

The chain links TRBV7-9 to TRBJ1-3; D remains unclear. CDR3 size: 13 residues. Trimming pared 3 bases from V and 2 bases from J, leaving 5 bases between. Germline V lookup: CDR1 SEHNR, CDR2 FQNEAQ (reference sequence). The CDR3 loop is CASSFGAGNTIYF. CDR3 bases: TGTGCCAGCAGCTTCGGGGCTGGAAACACCATATATTTT.

CDR3 protein: CASSSPLNGRQETQYF. The CDR3 bases are TGTGCCAGCAGCTCCCCCTTGAACGGTCGGCAAGAGACCCAGTACTTC. The chain carries TRBV5-6 and TRBJ2-5; unclear D gene. The CDR3 has 16 amino acids. Trimming shortened V by 3 bases and J by 2 bases, and 17 bases separated the two germline ends. Germline lookup yields CDR1 SGHDT and CDR2 YYEEEE. The complete variable domain, with remaining parts taken from reference TRBV5-6 and TRBJ2-5, reads DAGVTQSPTHLIKTRGQQVTLRCSPKSGHDTVSWYQQALGQGPQFIFQYYEEEERQRGNFPDRFSGHQFPNYSSELNVNALLLGDSALYLCASSSPLNGRQETQYFGPGTRLLVL.

The J gene is TRBJ1-5, the V gene TRBV28, with TRBD1 as a possible D gene (5 bases). With 4 bases removed from V and 5 bases from J, the gap between germline ends came to 24 bases. CDR3 size: 18 residues. Germline V gives CDR1 MDHEN, CDR2 SYDVKM. The CDR3 bases are TGTGCCAGCAGTTCGCCATTCGACAGAGTCGGGGGGTATCAGCCCCAGCATTTT. It yields the protein CASSSPFDRVGGYQPQHF.

The genes are TRBV7-2 and TRBJ2-3, with 7 bases matching TRBD1. CDR3 size: 14 residues. V lost 5 bases to trimming and J lost 1 base; unmatched junction nucleotides: 3. The V gene's germline CDR1 is SGHTA and CDR2 FQGNSA. Here the CDR3 reads CASSPGQGTDTQYF. The DNA for the CDR3 is TGTGCCAGCAGCCCTGGACAGGGCACAGATACGCAGTATTTT.

The genes are TRBV4-2 and TRBJ2-3, with TRBD2 identical over 7 bases. Germline V gene data show CDR1 as LGHNA and CDR2 as YNFKEQ. This CDR3 comprises 16 residues. V shed 4 bases, J shed 1 base, and the junction held 8 bases outside the gene matches. This CDR3 reads CASSPLSLAGTDTQYF. The CDR3, as DNA: TGTGCCAGCAGCCCCCTATCCCTAGCGGGCACAGATACGCAGTATTTT.

This chain links TRBV27 with TRBJ2-7; possibly TRBD2 for D (6 bases). V lost 6 bases and J 2 bases, leaving 14 bases between the germline ends. CDR1 is MNHEY and CDR2 is SMNVEV in the germline V gene (reference sequence). The CDR3 covers 14 residues. The CDR3: CASSLGRGTYEQYF. CDR3 nucleotides: TGTGCCAGCAGCCTGGGACGGGGGACCTACGAGCAGTACTTC.

V gene TRBV7-3 combines with J gene TRBJ2-3; D not resolved. This CDR3 spans 12 amino acids. Germline CDR1 is SGHTA and CDR2 is FQGTGA. V was pared by 0 bases and J by 4 bases, with 2 bases between. CDR3 in amino acids: CASSLTSDTQYF. The DNA of the CDR3 is TGTGCCAGCAGCTTAACCTCAGATACGCAGTATTTT. Combining the CDR3 with reference TRBV7-3 and TRBJ2-3 gives the whole variable domain GAGVSQTPSNKVTEKGKYVELRCDPISGHTALYWYRQSLGQGPEFLIYFQGTGAADDSGLPNDRFFAVRPEGSVSTLKIQRTERGDSAVYLCASSLTSDTQYFGPGTRLTVL.

The chain couples TRBV9 to TRBJ2-5, with 7 bases fitting TRBD1. Germline trimming cut 3 bases from V and 9 bases from J; bases unmatched to any gene: 11. The CDR3 length is 14 residues. The germline gives CDR1 SGDLS, CDR2 YYNGEE. CDR3 bases: TGTGCCAGCAGCGGGGGGACAGCTAGTGCAGCCCAGTACTTC. Protein: CASSGGTASAAQYF.